This TCR beta chain was recorded in a study of cytomegalovirus exposure and HLA in healthy donors (dated by TCRdb to about 2017). Concerning the study at large: A later analysis indicated that the 120 validation repertoires were generated on the platform also employed for the approximately 690 repertoires of the first cohort. The aim of the study was to test whether cataloging public T cell receptors could identify signatures of past pathogen exposure. In addition to the first cohort of 650 to 800 subjects, a separate validation cohort of around 110 different subjects was used. To predict cytomegalovirus infection status, the study combined high-throughput TCR immunosequencing, statistical association of individual TCRs with disease status, and machine learning. On the study overall, not on this receptor specifically: Across donors, most TCR sequences were observed very rarely, whereas some public TCRs were present in many individuals. Cytomegalovirus status was reported to be diagnosed by the classifier with high specificity and sensitivity in both the original and validation cohorts. All 130 or so repertoires were used to score co-occurrence in the validation cohort in a later analysis, because that analysis had no HLA typing for the cohort. The study listed over 150 TCR beta chains as associated with cytomegalovirus. In vitro tests confirmed that a few of the cytomegalovirus-associated TCR beta chains recognize cytomegalovirus antigens. According to the authors, the approach could potentially be generalized to other disease states and immunological phenotypes. A later analysis found that TCRs clustered in the first cohort also tended to co-occur in the 95 to 150 validation repertoires, with approximately 95% of cluster scores above 0.

Preparation of the library involved the immunoSEQ multiplex PCR assay. In the authors' own workflow: A statistical classification framework was built for diagnosing cytomegalovirus status from the catalog of TCR beta chain sequences. Drawn from immuneACCESS, this table holds only the in-frame rearrangements with V and J called that TCRdb kept. Clones are partly lost; checked studies trace under half to an unresolved V gene and leave the rest unexplained. V and J calls and clone size come straight from that table; D and trimming were deduced from the DNA. This sample comprises under 65,000 clones, 95% of them detected only once. Together, the top ten hold 5.5% to 7.5% of the sample. On this clone: Its binding antigen is unknown. No qualities accompany the bases; no much larger clone lies one base away.

CDR1 is given as LNHDA and CDR2 as SQIVND, both from the germline V gene (reference sequence). V is reduced by 4 bases and J by 5 bases, leaving a spacing of 9 bases between them. From cysteine to phenylalanine, the CDR3 is 13 amino acids long. The entry retains the CDR3 DNA only, 39 bases that are in frame from base 1. Separate from the approximately 700-subject first cohort, the validation cohort of 90 to 150 subjects was the group to which the donors belonged. Sequencing used PBMCs. This TCR was sampled from a woman between 18 and 29 years old in good health and CMV-seropositive. This receptor chain uses TRBV19 and TRBJ2-1; possibly the D gene is TRBD2, per 7 matching bases. The CDR3 corresponds to CASSRGGDNEQFF. DNA sequence: TGTGCCAGTAGTAGAGGGGGGGACAATGAGCAGTTCTTC.